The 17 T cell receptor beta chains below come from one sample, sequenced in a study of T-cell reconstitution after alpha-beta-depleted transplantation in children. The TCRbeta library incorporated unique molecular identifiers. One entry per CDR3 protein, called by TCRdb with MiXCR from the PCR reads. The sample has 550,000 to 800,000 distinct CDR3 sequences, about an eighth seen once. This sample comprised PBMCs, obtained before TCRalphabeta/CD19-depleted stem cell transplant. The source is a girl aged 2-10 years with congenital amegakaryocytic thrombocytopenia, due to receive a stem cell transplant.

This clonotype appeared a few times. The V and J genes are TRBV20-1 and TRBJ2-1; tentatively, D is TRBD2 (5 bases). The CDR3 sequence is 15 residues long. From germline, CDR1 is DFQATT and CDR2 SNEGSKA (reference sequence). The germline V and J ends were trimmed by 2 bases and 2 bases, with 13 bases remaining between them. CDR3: CSARTAERAYNEQFF. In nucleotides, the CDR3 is TGCAGTGCTAGAACAGCGGAGAGAGCCTACAATGAGCAGTTCTTC.

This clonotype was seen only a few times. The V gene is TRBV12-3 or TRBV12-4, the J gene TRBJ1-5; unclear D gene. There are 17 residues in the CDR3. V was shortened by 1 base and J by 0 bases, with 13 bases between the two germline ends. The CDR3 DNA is TGTGCCAGCAGTTTAGTTTCTGGGGAGCATAGCAATCAGCCCCAGCATTTT. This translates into CASSLVSGEHSNQPQHF.

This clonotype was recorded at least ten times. CDR3 amino acids: CASSSPGQSSGNTIYF. In DNA, the CDR3 is TGCGCCAGCAGTTCCCCGGGACAGAGCTCTGGAAACACCATATATTTT. This chain links TRBV5-1 with TRBJ1-3, with 7 bases identical to TRBD1. Per the germline V gene, CDR1 is SGHRS and CDR2 is YFSETQ. The CDR3 length is 16 residues. The J segment lost 0 bases and the V segment lost 5 bases, leaving 8 bases of the junction unmatched.

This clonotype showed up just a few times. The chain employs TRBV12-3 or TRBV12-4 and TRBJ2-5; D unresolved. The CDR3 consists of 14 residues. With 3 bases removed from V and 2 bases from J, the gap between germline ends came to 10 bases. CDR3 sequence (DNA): TGTGCCAGCAGTTTCGGTTGGCAGCAAGAGACCCAGTACTTC. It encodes CASSFGWQQETQYF.

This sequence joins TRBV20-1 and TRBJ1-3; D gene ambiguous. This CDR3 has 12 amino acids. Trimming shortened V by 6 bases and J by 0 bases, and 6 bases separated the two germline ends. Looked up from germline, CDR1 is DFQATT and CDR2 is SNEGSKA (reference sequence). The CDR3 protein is CSAAGSGNTIYF. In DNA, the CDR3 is TGCAGTGCCGCAGGCTCTGGAAACACCATATATTTT.

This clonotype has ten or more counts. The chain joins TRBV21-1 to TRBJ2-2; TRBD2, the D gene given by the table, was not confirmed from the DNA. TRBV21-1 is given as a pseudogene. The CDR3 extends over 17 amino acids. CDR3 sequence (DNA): TGTGCCAGCAGCAAGGGGGTAGCGGGGGCGAACACCGGGGAGCTGTTTTTT. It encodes CASSKGVAGANTGELFF.

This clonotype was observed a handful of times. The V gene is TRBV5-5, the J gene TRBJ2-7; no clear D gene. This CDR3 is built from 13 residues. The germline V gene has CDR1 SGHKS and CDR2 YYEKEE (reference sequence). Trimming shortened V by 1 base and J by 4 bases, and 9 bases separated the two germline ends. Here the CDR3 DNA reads TGTGCCAGCAGCTTGCATTTGGGGTACGAGCAGTACTTC. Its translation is CASSLHLGYEQYF.

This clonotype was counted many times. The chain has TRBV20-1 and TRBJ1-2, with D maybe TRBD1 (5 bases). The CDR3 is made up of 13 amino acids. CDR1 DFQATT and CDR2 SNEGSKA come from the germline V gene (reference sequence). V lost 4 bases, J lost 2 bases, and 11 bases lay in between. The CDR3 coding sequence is TGCAGTGCTATCCTTGGACAAAACTATGGCTACACCTTC. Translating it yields CSAILGQNYGYTF.

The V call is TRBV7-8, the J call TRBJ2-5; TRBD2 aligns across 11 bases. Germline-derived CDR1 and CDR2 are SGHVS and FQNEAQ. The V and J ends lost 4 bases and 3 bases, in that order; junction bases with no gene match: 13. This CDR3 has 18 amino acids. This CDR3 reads CASSSDNRLAGTKETQYF. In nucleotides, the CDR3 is TGTGCCAGCAGCTCCGATAACAGACTAGCGGGGACTAAAGAGACCCAGTACTTC.

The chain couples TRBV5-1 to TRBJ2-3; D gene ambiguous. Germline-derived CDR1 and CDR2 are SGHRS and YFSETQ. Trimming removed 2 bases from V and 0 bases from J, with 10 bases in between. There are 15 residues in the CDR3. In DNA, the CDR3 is TGCGCCAGCAGCTTAGGTATTACTAGCACAGATACGCAGTATTTT. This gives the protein CASSLGITSTDTQYF.

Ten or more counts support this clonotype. The CDR3 reads CASSLWGVNTEAFF. The CDR3 DNA is TGCGCCAGCAGCCTGTGGGGGGTGAACACTGAAGCTTTCTTT. The chain uses TRBV5-1 and TRBJ1-1; tentative D call: TRBD1 (5 bases). There are 14 residues in the CDR3. V gave up 4 bases and J gave up 0 bases, with 10 bases separating them. Germline CDR1 SGHRS, CDR2 YFSETQ.

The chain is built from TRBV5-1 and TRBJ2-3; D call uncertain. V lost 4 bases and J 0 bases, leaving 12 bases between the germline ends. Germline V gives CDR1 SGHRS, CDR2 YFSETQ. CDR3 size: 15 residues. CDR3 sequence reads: CASSNRPSSTDTQYF. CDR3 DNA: TGCGCCAGCAGCAACAGACCCTCTAGCACAGATACGCAGTATTTT.

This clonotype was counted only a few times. The CDR3 bases are TGCAGTGCTACAGACGACGAGGAGGAGACCCAGTACTTC. Its protein product is CSATDDEEETQYF. The chain employs TRBV20-1 and TRBJ2-5, with D uncertain. Trimming removed 4 bases from V and 5 bases from J, with 14 bases in between. The CDR3 is made up of 13 amino acids. In germline, CDR1 is DFQATT, CDR2 SNEGSKA (reference sequence).

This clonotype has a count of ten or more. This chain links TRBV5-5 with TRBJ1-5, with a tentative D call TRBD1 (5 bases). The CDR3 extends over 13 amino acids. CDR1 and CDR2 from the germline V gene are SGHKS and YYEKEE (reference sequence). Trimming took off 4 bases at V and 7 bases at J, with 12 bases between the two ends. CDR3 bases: TGTGCCAGCAGCCCCTGGGGGGTCCAGCCCCAGCATTTT. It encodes CASSPWGVQPQHF.

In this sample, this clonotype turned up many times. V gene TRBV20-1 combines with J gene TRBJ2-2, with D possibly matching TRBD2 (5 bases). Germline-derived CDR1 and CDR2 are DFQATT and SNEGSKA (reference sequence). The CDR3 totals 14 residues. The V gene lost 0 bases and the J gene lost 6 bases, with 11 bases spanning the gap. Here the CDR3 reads CSARDRLSSGELFF. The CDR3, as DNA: TGCAGTGCTAGAGATCGACTATCTTCCGGGGAGCTGTTTTTT.

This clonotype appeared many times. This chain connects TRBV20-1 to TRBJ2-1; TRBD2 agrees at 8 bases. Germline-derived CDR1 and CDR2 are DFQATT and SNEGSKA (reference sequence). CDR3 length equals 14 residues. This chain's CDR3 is CRELAEPPYNEQFF. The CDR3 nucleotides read TGCAGAGAACTAGCGGAGCCACCCTACAATGAGCAGTTCTTC.

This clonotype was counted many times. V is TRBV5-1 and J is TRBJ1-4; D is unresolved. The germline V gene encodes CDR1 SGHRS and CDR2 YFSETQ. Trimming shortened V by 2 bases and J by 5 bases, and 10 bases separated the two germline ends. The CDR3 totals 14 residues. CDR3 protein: CASSLEGRNEKLFF. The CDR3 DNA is TGCGCCAGCAGCTTAGAAGGGAGGAATGAAAAACTGTTTTTT.